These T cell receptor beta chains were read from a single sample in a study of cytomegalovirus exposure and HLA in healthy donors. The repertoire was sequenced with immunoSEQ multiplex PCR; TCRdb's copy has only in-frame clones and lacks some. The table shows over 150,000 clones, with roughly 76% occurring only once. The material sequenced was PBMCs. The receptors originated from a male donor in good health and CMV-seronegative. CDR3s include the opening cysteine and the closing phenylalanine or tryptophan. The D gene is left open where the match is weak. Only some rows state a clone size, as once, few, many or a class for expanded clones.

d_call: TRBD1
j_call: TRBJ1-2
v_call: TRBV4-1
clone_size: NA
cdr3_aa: CASSRPTGGYYGYTF
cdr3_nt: TGCGCCAGCAGCCGGCCGACAGGGGGCTACTATGGCTACACCTTC

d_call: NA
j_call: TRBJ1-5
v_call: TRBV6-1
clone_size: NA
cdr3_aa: CASSPYSNQPQHF
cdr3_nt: TGTGCCAGCAGCCCGTATAGCAATCAGCCCCAGCATTTT

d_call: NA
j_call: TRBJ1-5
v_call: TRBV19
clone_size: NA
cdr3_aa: CASAGNSNQPQHF
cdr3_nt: TGTGCCAGTGCGGGGAATAGCAATCAGCCCCAGCATTTT

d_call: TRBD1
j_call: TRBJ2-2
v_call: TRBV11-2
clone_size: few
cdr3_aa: CASSLGGTGSGELFF
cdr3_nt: TGTGCCAGCAGCTTAGGTGGGACAGGGTCCGGGGAGCTGTTTTTT

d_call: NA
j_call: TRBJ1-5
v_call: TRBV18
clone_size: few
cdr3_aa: CASSQGHNQPQHF
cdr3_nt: TGTGCCAGCTCACAAGGACACAATCAGCCCCAGCATTTT

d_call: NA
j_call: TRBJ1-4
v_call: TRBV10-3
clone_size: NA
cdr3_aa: CAISTGMVEKLFF
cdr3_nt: TGTGCCATCAGTACAGGGATGGTTGAAAAACTGTTTTTT

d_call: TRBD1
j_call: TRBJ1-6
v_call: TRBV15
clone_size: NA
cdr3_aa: CATSRLPGQNNSPLHF
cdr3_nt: TGTGCCACCAGCCGACTACCGGGACAGAATAATTCACCCCTCCACTTT

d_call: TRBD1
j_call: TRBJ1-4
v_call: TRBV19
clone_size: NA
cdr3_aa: CASSRRTGDREKLFF
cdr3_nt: TGTGCCAGTAGTAGAAGGACAGGGGATCGGGAAAAACTGTTTTTT

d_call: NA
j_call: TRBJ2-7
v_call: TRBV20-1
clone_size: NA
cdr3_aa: CSAGRGYEQYF
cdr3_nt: TGCAGTGCTGGGCGGGGCTACGAGCAGTACTTC

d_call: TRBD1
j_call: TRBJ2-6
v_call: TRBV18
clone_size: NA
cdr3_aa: CASSAGTGISGANVLTF
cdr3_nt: TGTGCCAGCTCAGCCGGGACAGGGATCTCTGGGGCCAACGTCCTGACTTTC

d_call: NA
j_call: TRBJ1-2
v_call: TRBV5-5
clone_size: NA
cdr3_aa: CASSLASAGVIGYGYTF
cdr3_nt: TGTGCCAGCAGCTTGGCCTCGGCAGGGGTGATTGGGTATGGCTACACCTTC

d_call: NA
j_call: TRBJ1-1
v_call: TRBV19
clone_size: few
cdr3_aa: CASRWTANTEAFF
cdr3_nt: TGTGCCAGTAGATGGACAGCGAACACTGAAGCTTTCTTT

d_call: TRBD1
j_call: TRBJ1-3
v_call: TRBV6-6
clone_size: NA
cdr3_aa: CASSYHTGGSGNTIYF
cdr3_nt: TGTGCCAGCAGTTACCACACAGGGGGGTCTGGAAACACCATATATTTT

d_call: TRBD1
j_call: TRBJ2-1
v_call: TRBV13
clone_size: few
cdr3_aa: CASIGQGLRNEQFF
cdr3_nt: TGTGCCAGCATCGGACAGGGTCTGAGAAATGAGCAGTTCTTC

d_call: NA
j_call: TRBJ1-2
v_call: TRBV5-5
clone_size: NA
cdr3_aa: CASSLDGNYGYTF
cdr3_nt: TGTGCCAGCAGCTTGGACGGTAACTATGGCTACACCTTC

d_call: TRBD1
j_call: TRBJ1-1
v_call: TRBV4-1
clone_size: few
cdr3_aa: CASSRWTGGTEAFF
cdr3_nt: TGCGCCAGCAGCCGCTGGACAGGGGGCACTGAAGCTTTCTTT

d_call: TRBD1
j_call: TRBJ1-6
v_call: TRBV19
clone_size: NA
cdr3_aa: CASSSSGQGSSPLHF
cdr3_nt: TGTGCCAGTAGTTCCTCGGGACAGGGGAGTTCACCCCTCCACTTT

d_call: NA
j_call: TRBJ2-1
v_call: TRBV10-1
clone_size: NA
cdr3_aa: CASSLRAVAGNVYNEQFF
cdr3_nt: TGCGCCAGCAGCCTAAGGGCGGTCGCGGGTAACGTTTACAATGAGCAGTTCTTC

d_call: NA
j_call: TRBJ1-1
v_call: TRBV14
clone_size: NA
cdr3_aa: CASSQVFSGTEAFF
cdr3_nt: TGTGCCAGCAGCCAAGTGTTTTCGGGCACTGAAGCTTTCTTT

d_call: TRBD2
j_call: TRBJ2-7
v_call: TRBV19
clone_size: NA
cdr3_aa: CASSIGGGVHYEQYF
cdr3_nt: TGTGCCAGTAGTATCGGGGGAGGGGTTCATTACGAGCAGTACTTC

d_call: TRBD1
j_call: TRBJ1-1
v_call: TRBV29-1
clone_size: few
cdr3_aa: CSVAGTENTEAFF
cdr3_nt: TGCAGCGTGGCCGGGACAGAGAACACTGAAGCTTTCTTT

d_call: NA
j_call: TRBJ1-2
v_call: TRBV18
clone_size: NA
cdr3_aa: CASSRDSNHGYTF
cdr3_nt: TGTGCCAGCTCACGCGACAGTAATCATGGCTACACCTTC

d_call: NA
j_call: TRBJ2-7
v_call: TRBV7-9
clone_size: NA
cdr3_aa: CSSSLWQNSYEQYF
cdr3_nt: TGTTCCAGCAGCTTGTGGCAGAACTCCTACGAGCAGTACTTC

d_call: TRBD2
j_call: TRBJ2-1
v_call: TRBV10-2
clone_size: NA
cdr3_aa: CASRGLAGLSSYNEQFF
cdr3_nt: TGCGCCAGCAGGGGACTAGCGGGATTAAGCTCCTACAATGAGCAGTTCTTC

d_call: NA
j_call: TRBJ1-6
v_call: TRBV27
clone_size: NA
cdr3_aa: CASSLFPGRNSPLHF
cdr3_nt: TGTGCCAGCAGTTTATTCCCAGGGCGTAATTCACCCCTCCACTTT

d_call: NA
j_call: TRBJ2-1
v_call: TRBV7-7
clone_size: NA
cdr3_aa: CASSQQGYNEQFF
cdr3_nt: TGTGCCAGCAGCCAACAGGGTTACAATGAGCAGTTCTTC

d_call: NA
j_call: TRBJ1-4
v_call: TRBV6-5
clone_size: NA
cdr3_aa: CASRHYREKLFF
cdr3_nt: TGTGCCAGCAGGCATTATCGGGAAAAACTGTTTTTT

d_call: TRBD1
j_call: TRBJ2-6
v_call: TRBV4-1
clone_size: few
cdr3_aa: CASSQDLSRQGPLGGANVLTF
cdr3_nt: TGCGCCAGCAGCCAAGATCTATCCCGACAGGGACCACTCGGTGGGGCCAACGTCCTGACTTTC

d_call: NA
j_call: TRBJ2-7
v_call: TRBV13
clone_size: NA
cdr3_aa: CASSSEVAREQYF
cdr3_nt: TGTGCCAGCAGCTCTGAGGTGGCGAGGGAGCAGTACTTC

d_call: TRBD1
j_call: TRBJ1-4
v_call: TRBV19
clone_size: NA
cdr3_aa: CASSIGQGNEKLFF
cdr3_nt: TGTGCCAGTAGTATCGGACAGGGTAATGAAAAACTGTTTTTT

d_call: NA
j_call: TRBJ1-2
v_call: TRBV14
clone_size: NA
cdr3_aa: CASSPGYGYTF
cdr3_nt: TGTGCCAGCAGCCCGGGCTATGGCTACACCTTC

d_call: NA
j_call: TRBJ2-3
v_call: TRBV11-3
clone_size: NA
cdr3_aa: CASSAGTAGTQYF
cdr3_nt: TGTGCCAGCAGCGCGGGGACCGCCGGTACGCAGTATTTT

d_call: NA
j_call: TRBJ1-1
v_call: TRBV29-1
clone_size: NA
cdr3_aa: CSVRSARGNTEAFF
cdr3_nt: TGCAGCGTGAGATCGGCCAGGGGGAACACTGAAGCTTTCTTT

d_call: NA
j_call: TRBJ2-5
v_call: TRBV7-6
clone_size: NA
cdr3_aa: CASSLSRQETQYF
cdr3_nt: TGTGCCAGCTCGTTGTCCAGACAAGAGACCCAGTACTTC

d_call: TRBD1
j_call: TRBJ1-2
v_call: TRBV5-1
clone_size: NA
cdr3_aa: CASSLEGQGAIEGYTF
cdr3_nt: TGCGCCAGCAGCTTGGAGGGACAGGGGGCAATAGAAGGCTACACCTTC

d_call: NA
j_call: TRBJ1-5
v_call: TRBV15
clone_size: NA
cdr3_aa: CATSRGGRGNYQPQHF
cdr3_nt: TGTGCCACCAGCAGAGGTGGCAGGGGAAACTATCAGCCCCAGCATTTT

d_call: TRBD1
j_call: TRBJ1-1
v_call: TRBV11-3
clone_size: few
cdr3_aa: CASSINQGATEAFF
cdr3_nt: TGTGCCAGCAGTATTAACCAGGGGGCCACTGAAGCTTTCTTT